This is a list of T cell receptor beta chains from one sample in a study of T cell responses to AZD1222 COVID-19 vaccine. Sequencing was performed with immunoSEQ multiplex PCR; in TCRdb, only in-frame clones are kept and a portion is missing. The table records some 150,000 clones, around 92% of them present only once. Here the sequenced sample was peripheral blood, taken 28 days after the second AZD1222 dose. The receptors were sampled from an adult who received the AZD1222 COVID-19 vaccine. Each CDR3 is given without its conserved first and last residue. The D gene is left open where the match is weak. Clone size appears in some rows only: once, few, many, or a class for an expanded clone.

D: NA; size: NA; J: TRBJ1-6; V: TRBV18; CDR3: ASSPSGYYNSPLH
D: TRBD1; size: NA; J: TRBJ1-6; V: TRBV19; CDR3: ASRSYAGQGSPLH
D: TRBD2; size: NA; J: TRBJ2-7; V: TRBV7-2; CDR3: ASSLTSGRSSYEQY
D: TRBD1; size: NA; J: TRBJ1-6; V: TRBV9; CDR3: ASSVGTGRSPLH
D: TRBD2; size: NA; J: TRBJ2-2; V: TRBV28; CDR3: ASRWTSGRNTGELF
D: TRBD2; size: NA; J: TRBJ2-1; V: TRBV5-6; CDR3: ASSFGIAGTYNEQF
D: NA; size: once; J: TRBJ1-1; V: TRBV6-5; CDR3: ASSYIQGTEAF
D: NA; size: NA; J: TRBJ1-1; V: TRBV4-1; CDR3: ASSPLGSVTEAF
D: NA; size: NA; J: TRBJ2-3; V: TRBV11-2; CDR3: ASSLVPPARASTDTQY
D: NA; size: few; J: TRBJ2-1; V: TRBV7-6; CDR3: ASSSPGPSEQF
D: TRBD2; size: NA; J: TRBJ2-7; V: TRBV7-9; CDR3: ASRPTSAYEQY
D: NA; size: NA; J: TRBJ1-4; V: TRBV5-1; CDR3: ASSIGRADEKLF
D: NA; size: once; J: TRBJ1-2; V: TRBV28; CDR3: ASSLYGSYYGYT
D: NA; size: NA; J: TRBJ2-7; V: TRBV5-1; CDR3: ASSLVGGLSYEQY
D: NA; size: NA; J: TRBJ2-1; V: TRBV18; CDR3: ASSPLPPYEYNEQF
D: NA; size: NA; J: TRBJ1-5; V: TRBV7-2; CDR3: ASSSRGDQPQH
D: NA; size: NA; J: TRBJ2-1; V: TRBV11-3; CDR3: ASSFARSVNEQF
D: TRBD1; size: once; J: TRBJ2-7; V: TRBV28; CDR3: ASGTGATYEQY
D: NA; size: NA; J: TRBJ2-6; V: TRBV3-1/TRBV3-2; CDR3: ASSQPGANVLT
D: TRBD2; size: NA; J: TRBJ2-1; V: TRBV29-1; CDR3: SKRLAGANEQF
D: NA; size: few; J: TRBJ1-2; V: TRBV7-9; CDR3: ASSTRGGYT
D: TRBD1; size: NA; J: TRBJ1-1; V: TRBV5-1; CDR3: ASSSTGGNTEAF
D: TRBD1; size: NA; J: TRBJ2-7; V: TRBV6-5; CDR3: ASSYSRSGGIHEQY
D: TRBD2; size: NA; J: TRBJ2-1; V: TRBV29-1; CDR3: SVSTVGGYGRAKPEQF
D: TRBD1; size: NA; J: TRBJ2-1; V: TRBV29-1; CDR3: SVDGLTGAVYNEQF
D: NA; size: NA; J: TRBJ1-2; V: TRBV5-1; CDR3: ASSTGQLSTYGYT
D: NA; size: NA; J: TRBJ1-2; V: TRBV4-1; CDR3: ASSPIGGLSYGYT
D: NA; size: NA; J: TRBJ2-1; V: TRBV7-3; CDR3: ASSLYPSDEQF
D: NA; size: NA; J: TRBJ1-5; V: TRBV29-1; CDR3: SVGGNQPQH
D: NA; size: once; J: TRBJ1-4; V: TRBV28; CDR3: ASSSMRDVDEKLF
D: TRBD1; size: few; J: TRBJ1-2; V: TRBV19; CDR3: ASSMDRGLYYGYT
D: NA; size: NA; J: TRBJ1-1; V: TRBV5-1; CDR3: ASSASQGNTEAF
D: NA; size: NA; J: TRBJ2-4; V: TRBV7-2; CDR3: ASSLVSLDIQY
D: NA; size: NA; J: TRBJ1-1; V: TRBV7-2; CDR3: ASSERGRWGNTEAF
D: NA; size: NA; J: TRBJ2-7; V: TRBV15; CDR3: ATGNRYEQY
D: NA; size: NA; J: TRBJ2-7; V: TRBV10-1; CDR3: ASSEIQGSYEQY
D: NA; size: NA; J: TRBJ2-7; V: TRBV10-2; CDR3: ASSESGNPSYEQY
D: NA; size: NA; J: TRBJ1-2; V: TRBV19; CDR3: ATKQGARGGYT
D: NA; size: NA; J: TRBJ1-1; V: TRBV15; CDR3: ATSGRLMNTEAF
D: TRBD2; size: NA; J: TRBJ2-1; V: TRBV20-1; CDR3: SASSLPTGTSGLYNEQF
D: NA; size: NA; J: TRBJ1-5; V: TRBV30; CDR3: AWSVGGPREPQH
D: NA; size: NA; J: TRBJ2-7; V: TRBV7-9; CDR3: ASSPNSYEQY
D: NA; size: once; J: TRBJ2-1; V: TRBV19; CDR3: ASSIHRDNEQF